The 30 T cell receptor beta chains listed next were all sequenced from one sample in a study of radiotherapy plus CTLA-4 blockade in lung cancer. Method: immunoSEQ multiplex PCR; TCRdb's copy keeps in-frame clones and lacks some. The sample contains about 67,000 clones, around 76% of which appear only once. The material sequenced was peripheral blood, taken from a patient treated with radiotherapy plus ipilimumab. Receptors originate from a human donor with non-small cell lung cancer whose response to radiotherapy plus ipilimumab could not be evaluated. Some clones in this sample may be carry-over from other donors' samples.

J is TRBJ2-3 and V is TRBV5-1; perhaps TRBD1 as D (5 bases). The CDR3 runs 15 residues. CDR1 SGHRS and CDR2 YFSETQ come from the germline V gene. Trimming removed 1 base at V and 1 base at J, with 10 bases between. CDR3 sequence (DNA): TGCGCCAGCAGCTTGAAGGGGCAGGGCACAGATACGCAGTATTTT. Protein: CASSLKGQGTDTQYF.

This clone was observed a handful of times. This chain joins TRBV7-9 and TRBJ2-7; D may be TRBD2 (5 bases). CDR1 and CDR2 from the germline V gene are SEHNR and FQNEAQ (reference sequence). The ends were cut back, 5 bases at V and 6 bases at J, with 11 bases in the middle. The CDR3 extends over 12 amino acids. CDR3 coding DNA: TGTGCCAGCAGCCCGGACGGGGTCGAGCAGTACTTC. Its protein product is CASSPDGVEQYF.

This clone was picked up a small number of times. V is TRBV5-1 and J is TRBJ2-1, with D perhaps matching TRBD1 (6 bases). Germline V gene data show CDR1 as SGHRS and CDR2 as YFSETQ. This CDR3 contains 16 residues. V lost 2 bases to trimming and J lost 1 base, with 13 bases between them. CDR3 DNA sequence: TGCGCCAGCAGCTTCTCGGGACACCAGTCCTACAATGAGCAGTTCTTC. Its protein is CASSFSGHQSYNEQFF.

The chain links TRBV5-1 to TRBJ2-3, with 12 bases that match TRBD2. V lost 7 bases, J lost 3 bases, and 3 bases stayed unmatched. The germline gives CDR1 SGHRS, CDR2 YFSETQ. The CDR3 loop spans 14 amino acids. The CDR3 DNA sequence: TGCGCCAGCTGTACTAGCGGGGGGACAGATACGCAGTATTTT. Protein: CASCTSGGTDTQYF.

The J gene is TRBJ1-5, the V gene TRBV11-3; TRBD1 might be the D (6 bases). This CDR3 is built from 15 residues. Trimming took off 5 bases at V and 7 bases at J, with 18 bases between the two ends. Looked up from germline, CDR1 is SGHNT and CDR2 is YENEEA. This chain's CDR3 is CASSPPPQGRQPQHF. CDR3 bases: TGTGCCAGCAGCCCACCCCCGCAGGGGCGGCAGCCCCAGCATTTT.

The rearrangement joins TRBV9 to TRBJ2-7; 11 positions match TRBD2. The CDR3 runs to 14 residues. The germline gives CDR1 SGDLS, CDR2 YYNGEE. J gave up 6 bases and V 4 bases, and 6 bases lay outside the gene matches. The CDR3 coding sequence is TGTGCCAGCAGCTCTGGACTAGCGGGTCGCGAGCAGTACTTC. Encoded protein: CASSSGLAGREQYF.

This clone was observed once. The chain uses TRBV5-1 and TRBJ1-2, with no clear D. The CDR3 sequence is 16 residues long. V dropped 1 base and J dropped 6 bases, with 19 bases sitting between them. CDR1 and CDR2 (germline): SGHRS, YFSETQ. The CDR3 region is CASSLSSGISRDGYTF. DNA for the CDR3: TGCGCCAGCAGCTTGTCTAGTGGGATCTCGAGGGATGGCTACACCTTC. Full variable domain (remainder filled in from reference TRBV5-1 and TRBJ1-2): KAGVTQTPRYLIKTRGQQVTLSCSPISGHRSVSWYQQTPGQGLQFLFEYFSETQRNKGNFPGRFSGRQFSNSRSEMNVSTLELGDSALYLCASSLSSGISRDGYTFGSGTRLTVV.

The V call is TRBV28, the J call TRBJ2-7; 8 bases align to TRBD1. V shed 7 bases and J 4 bases; nucleotides not matched to a gene: 6. The CDR3 length is 13 residues. Per germline, CDR1 MDHEN and CDR2 SYDVKM. Here the CDR3 DNA reads TGTGCCAGCAAGAGACAGGGGAGTTACGAGCAGTACTTC. Its protein is CASKRQGSYEQYF. The full variable domain, rest sourced from reference TRBV28 and TRBJ2-7, is DVKVTQSSRYLVKRTGEKVFLECVQDMDHENMFWYRQDPGLGLRLIYFSYDVKMKEKGDIPEGYSVSREKKERFSLILESASTNQTSMYLCASKRQGSYEQYFGPGTRLTVT.

This chain uses TRBV5-4 with TRBJ2-5; D unclear. CDR3 length: 13 amino acids. The germline CDR1 and CDR2 sequences are SGHNT and YYREEE (reference sequence). V lost 4 bases and J 5 bases, leaving 12 bases between the germline ends. CDR3 amino acids: CASSPPRGETQYF. The CDR3 nucleotides read TGTGCCAGCAGCCCCCCAAGAGGCGAGACCCAGTACTTC.

J is TRBJ1-2 and V is TRBV5-1; 7 bases map to TRBD1. The CDR3 sequence is 15 residues long. Germline V CDR1 and CDR2: SGHRS, YFSETQ. V lost 5 bases and J lost 0; bases outside the gene matches: 7. The CDR3 nucleotides read TGCGCCAGCAGGCCCGGGACAGAGGCTAACTATGGCTACACCTTC. It yields the protein CASRPGTEANYGYTF.

The J gene is TRBJ1-2, the V gene TRBV28, with unresolved D. The CDR3 totals 12 residues. Trimming removed 10 bases at V and 3 bases at J, with 12 bases between. Germline V gene lookup returns CDR1 MDHEN and CDR2 SYDVKM. This CDR3 is CATSMRDYGYTF. The CDR3 nucleotides read TGTGCCACCTCCATGAGAGACTATGGCTACACCTTC.

The J gene is TRBJ2-2, the V gene TRBV7-8, with TRBD1 identical over 11 bases. The CDR3 contains 14 residues. Germline CDR1 and CDR2: SGHVS and FQNEAQ. V trimming: 5 bases; J trimming: 9 bases; junction bases outside the gene matches: 5. Written as DNA, the CDR3 is TGTGCCAGCAGCCTCGGACAGGGGGCTAGGGAGCTGTTTTTT. Translation: CASSLGQGARELFF.

The chain joins TRBV27 to TRBJ1-1; possible D gene TRBD1, 5 bases. Germline assignment: CDR1 MNHEY and CDR2 SMNVEV (reference sequence). This CDR3 has 14 amino acids. V was clipped by 6 bases and J by 4 bases, with 15 bases between them. CDR3 in amino acids: CASRGRGGGTEAFF. As DNA, the CDR3 is TGTGCCAGCAGAGGAAGGGGCGGCGGCACTGAAGCTTTCTTT.

The genes are TRBV5-6 and TRBJ2-1; tentatively, D is TRBD1 (6 bases). Germline lookup yields CDR1 SGHDT and CDR2 YYEEEE. V was clipped by 5 bases and J by 8 bases, with 14 bases between them. This CDR3 region has 13 residues. CDR3 loop: CASSSFAGDEQFF. In DNA, the CDR3 is TGTGCCAGCAGTTCATTCGCAGGGGATGAGCAGTTCTTC.

This chain uses TRBV5-1 with TRBJ2-1; 9 nucleotides match TRBD1. CDR1 is SGHRS and CDR2 is YFSETQ in the germline V gene. CDR3 size: 16 residues. V lost 0 bases to trimming and J lost 7 bases; unmatched junction nucleotides: 8. The CDR3 nucleotides are TGCGCCAGCAGCTTGGTTTCGGGACAGGGAGAAAATGAGCAGTTCTTC. Its protein is CASSLVSGQGENEQFF. Supplemented by reference TRBV5-1 and TRBJ2-1, the full variable domain reads KAGVTQTPRYLIKTRGQQVTLSCSPISGHRSVSWYQQTPGQGLQFLFEYFSETQRNKGNFPGRFSGRQFSNSRSEMNVSTLELGDSALYLCASSLVSGQGENEQFFGPGTRLTVL.

V usage is TRBV7-9 and J usage is TRBJ2-2; 12 positions match TRBD2. The CDR3 loop spans 16 amino acids. Germline-derived CDR1 and CDR2 are SEHNR and FQNEAQ (reference sequence). The junction had 5 bases not matched to a gene; V was cut back by 5 bases and J by 4 bases. CDR3 in amino acids: CASSLGLAGRTGELFF. CDR3 DNA sequence: TGTGCCAGCAGCCTAGGACTAGCGGGGCGCACCGGGGAGCTGTTTTTT.

The chain links TRBV4-1 to TRBJ1-2; 7 positions match TRBD1. Germline V gives CDR1 MGHRA, CDR2 YSYEKL. This CDR3 is 15 amino acids long. Trimming removed 3 bases from V and 5 bases from J; junction bases left unmatched: 9. The CDR3 is CASSHPGDRLYGYTF. Written as DNA, the CDR3 is TGCGCCAGCAGCCACCCAGGGGACAGATTATATGGCTACACCTTC.

The chain has TRBV7-6 and TRBJ1-1, with TRBD1 matching over 7 bases. Germline V gene lookup returns CDR1 SGHVS and CDR2 FNYEAQ. CDR3 length: 16 amino acids. Unmatched junction bases numbered 9, after V lost 5 bases and J lost 0 bases. DNA of the CDR3: TGTGCCAGCAGCCCCCCCGGGACAGCGATGAACACTGAAGCTTTCTTT. Its translation is CASSPPGTAMNTEAFF.

V is TRBV7-3 and J is TRBJ2-5; D may be TRBD1 (7 bases). The germline V gene encodes CDR1 SGHTA and CDR2 FQGTGA. Deletions cut 5 bases from V and 2 bases from J, with 12 bases between. The CDR3 totals 14 residues. The CDR3 loop reads CASSLRGEQETQYF. CDR3 nucleotide sequence: TGTGCCAGCAGCCTCAGGGGGGAGCAAGAGACCCAGTACTTC.

This chain connects TRBV18 to TRBJ2-7; 7 nucleotides agree with TRBD1. The CDR3 contains 12 residues. In germline, CDR1 is KGHSH, CDR2 LQKENI. V gave up 5 bases and J gave up 6 bases; unmatched junction bases: 4. The CDR3 spells CASSYRGSEQYF. The CDR3 DNA reads TGTGCCAGCTCATACAGGGGTTCCGAGCAGTACTTC.

The J gene is TRBJ2-3, the V gene TRBV11-2; the match to TRBD2 covers 10 bases. Trimming at V came to 4 bases and at J to 3 bases, leaving 4 bases not matched to a gene. Looked up from germline, CDR1 is SGHAT and CDR2 is FQNNGV. The CDR3 consists of 15 residues. This chain's CDR3 is CASSSSSGGTDTQYF. The CDR3 DNA reads TGTGCCAGCAGCTCCTCTAGCGGGGGAACAGATACGCAGTATTTT. Supplemented by reference TRBV11-2 and TRBJ2-3, the full variable domain reads EAGVAQSPRYKIIEKRQSVAFWCNPISGHATLYWYQQILGQGPKLLIQFQNNGVVDDSQLPKDRFSAERLKGVDSTLKIQPAKLEDSAVYLCASSSSSGGTDTQYFGPGTRLTVL.

This clone has only one observation. V is TRBV4-2 and J is TRBJ1-2; TRBD1 agrees at 11 bases. The V and J ends lost 5 bases and 6 bases, in that order; junction bases with no gene match: 8. This CDR3 comprises 15 residues. The V gene's germline CDR1 is LGHNA and CDR2 YNFKEQ. This CDR3 is CASSFRTGGRDGYTF. Written as DNA, the CDR3 is TGTGCCAGCAGCTTTCGGACAGGGGGCAGGGATGGCTACACCTTC.

The chain uses TRBV2 and TRBJ1-1, with D uncertain. Germline V gives CDR1 SNHLY, CDR2 FYNNEI. The V and J ends lost 6 bases and 1 base respectively, with 9 bases between them. CDR3 length: 13 amino acids. CDR3: CASSYSKNTEAFF. The CDR3 coding sequence is TGTGCCAGCAGCTACAGCAAGAACACTGAAGCTTTCTTT.

This chain's CDR3 is CASSPGTGQETQYF. CDR3 nucleotide sequence: TGTGCCAGCAGCCCCGGGACAGGCCAAGAGACCCAGTACTTC. This chain connects TRBV7-8 to TRBJ2-5, with 8 bases aligning to TRBD1. CDR1 and CDR2 from the germline V gene are SGHVS and FQNEAQ. The CDR3 loop spans 14 amino acids. V was clipped by 5 bases and J by 1 base; unmatched bases: 3.

The sample holds a few counts of this clone. The same CDR3 is also encoded by other DNA sequences in this sample. The rearrangement joins TRBV18 to TRBJ1-1; 7 bases fit TRBD1. Trimming removed 6 bases from V and 1 base from J; junction bases left unmatched: 2. The CDR3 runs to 13 residues. Germline CDR1 is KGHSH and CDR2 is LQKENI. As DNA, the CDR3 is TGTGCCAGCTCCCGACAGGGGAACACTGAAGCTTTCTTT. It encodes CASSRQGNTEAFF.

The V call is TRBV27, the J call TRBJ1-2; TRBD1 agrees at 7 bases. Germline V gene data show CDR1 as MNHEY and CDR2 as SMNVEV (reference sequence). This CDR3 has 16 residues. The V segment lost 6 bases and the J segment 0 bases; nucleotides outside the gene matches: 10. The CDR3 sequence: CASRKLGTDSNYGYTF. The CDR3 bases are TGTGCCAGCAGAAAACTAGGGACAGATTCTAACTATGGCTACACCTTC.

This clone turned up a few times. This chain's CDR3 is CATGLAGSYEQYF. CDR3 DNA sequence: TGTGCCACGGGACTAGCGGGGTCCTACGAGCAGTACTTC. This chain uses TRBV28 with TRBJ2-7, with TRBD2 identical over 13 bases. CDR3 length equals 13 residues. Unmatched junction bases numbered 1, after V lost 10 bases and J lost 1 base. Germline V gene sequence: CDR1 MDHEN, CDR2 SYDVKM.

The sample holds a few counts of this clone. The rearrangement joins TRBV5-1 to TRBJ1-1; no definite D call. CDR1 and CDR2 from the germline V gene are SGHRS and YFSETQ. The CDR3 sequence is 14 residues long. Trimming cost V 2 bases and J 3 bases, with 11 bases left between them. This CDR3 reads CASSFGVGDTEAFF. The DNA for the CDR3 is TGCGCCAGCAGCTTTGGAGTCGGCGACACTGAAGCTTTCTTT.

This clone showed up just a few times. This CDR3 is also generated by other DNA sequences in the sample. This chain joins TRBV29-1 and TRBJ2-1; possible D gene TRBD1, 5 bases. The V gene lost 2 bases and the J gene lost 1 base, with 6 bases spanning the gap. The CDR3 totals 13 residues. CDR1 is SQVTM and CDR2 is ANQGSEA in the germline V gene. This CDR3 reads CSVERGSYNEQFF. CDR3 nucleotides: TGCAGCGTTGAAAGGGGTTCCTACAATGAGCAGTTCTTC.

This clone was counted only a few times. The rearrangement links TRBV18 to TRBJ1-4; D call uncertain. The CDR3 is 14 amino acids. CDR1 and CDR2 (germline): KGHSH, LQKENI. V lost 7 bases and J lost 7, with 16 bases in between. The DNA of the CDR3 is TGTGCCAGCTTCACCTCTGGAGAGAGTGAAAAACTGTTTTTT. Translating gives CASFTSGESEKLFF.